Listed here are 17 T cell receptor beta chains from one sample, sequenced in a study of patients and donors after allogeneic stem cell transplantation (dated by TCRdb to the early 2020s). Library method: RT-PCR. The run used a NextSeq 550. TCRdb itself trimmed the public reads at Q25 with fastp, ran MiXCR and retained productive beta chains. Rows merge per CDR3 protein into single entries with the most common DNA and genes. Across this sample there are approximately 430,000 distinct CDR3 sequences, with around 16% seen only once. 7.2% of the sample is held by the ten biggest clonotypes. Sample: blood, either unsorted or a sorted T cell fraction (not recorded which). The receptors were gathered from a human donor who was either an allogeneic HSCT recipient or a stem cell or donor lymphocyte infusion donor (not recorded which). It is not recorded whose cells these are; they may come from a transplant donor.

In this sample, this clonotype turned up once. The chain links TRBV11-2 to TRBJ1-1, with D unclear. Trimming removed 7 bases at V and 1 base at J, with 22 bases between. The CDR3 sequence is 17 residues long. CDR1 is SGHAT, CDR2 FQNNGV, per germline. The CDR3 DNA sequence: TGTGCCAGCACTCCGGGGTATCGGAGTGAGACGAACACTGAAGCTTTCTTT. Translating gives CASTPGYRSETNTEAFF.

CDR3 in DNA: TGTGCCAGCAGCTTGGCCGATCAGGGCATCTCTGGAAACACCATATATTTT. This translates into CASSLADQGISGNTIYF. The chain recombines TRBV5-6 with TRBJ1-3; perhaps TRBD1 as D (5 bases). CDR1 and CDR2 (germline): SGHDT, YYEEEE. The CDR3 contains 17 residues. V was cut by 0 bases and J by 0 bases, with 13 bases left in between.

The V gene is TRBV15, the J gene TRBJ1-1, with D perhaps TRBD1 (5 bases). V was cut by 0 bases and J by 0 bases, with 11 bases left in between. This CDR3 is 16 amino acids long. Germline CDR1 reads LNHNV; CDR2 reads YYDKDF (reference sequence). The CDR3: CATSRDWGRMNTEAFF. In nucleotides, the CDR3 is TGTGCCACCAGCAGAGATTGGGGCAGAATGAACACTGAAGCTTTCTTT.

The chain links TRBV20-1 to TRBJ2-7; TRBD2 agrees at 7 bases. This CDR3 comprises 14 residues. CDR1 DFQATT and CDR2 SNEGSKA come from the germline V gene (reference sequence). Trimming removed 2 bases from V and 3 bases from J; junction bases left unmatched: 7. CDR3 nucleotides: TGCAGTGCTAGACAGACTAGCTCTGTCTACGAGCAGTACTTC. It yields the protein CSARQTSSVYEQYF.

Ten or more counts support this clonotype. This sequence joins TRBV24-1 and TRBJ1-1, with unresolved D. In germline, CDR1 is KGHDR, CDR2 SFDVKD. V was pared by 4 bases and J by 3 bases, with 8 bases between. The CDR3 is made up of 13 amino acids. CDR3 sequence: CATSEGRHTEAFF. The CDR3 DNA reads as TGTGCCACCAGTGAAGGGAGGCACACTGAAGCTTTCTTT.

The chain combines TRBV27 with TRBJ1-2; D is uncertain. The germline gives CDR1 MNHEY, CDR2 SMNVEV (reference sequence). The V end was cut by 7 bases, the J end by 5 bases, with 20 bases between. The CDR3 is made up of 15 amino acids. The CDR3 sequence: CASTAIGGVSYGYTF. CDR3 in DNA: TGTGCCAGCACCGCCATAGGCGGGGTGTCATATGGCTACACCTTC.

This clonotype showed up just a few times. The V gene is TRBV4-1, the J gene TRBJ2-7; weak D call: TRBD1 (6 bases). This CDR3 has 13 amino acids. In germline, CDR1 is MGHRA, CDR2 YSYEKL. Trimming took off 1 base at V and 3 bases at J, with 7 bases between the two ends. The CDR3 reads CASSQGGLYEQYF. As DNA, the CDR3 is TGCGCCAGCAGCCAAGGGGGGCTCTACGAGCAGTACTTC.

This chain connects TRBV2 to TRBJ1-5, with D possibly matching TRBD1 (6 bases). Trimming removed 6 bases at V and 4 bases at J, with 13 bases between. The length of the CDR3 is 14 residues. Germline-derived CDR1 and CDR2 are SNHLY and FYNNEI. CDR3 in amino acids: CASRGDTQNQPQHF. DNA of the CDR3: TGTGCCAGCAGAGGGGACACTCAAAATCAGCCCCAGCATTTT.

The table lists this clonotype with a few counts. The chain recombines TRBV24-1 with TRBJ2-3, with 9 bases aligning to TRBD1. Germline loops: CDR1 KGHDR, CDR2 SFDVKD. The CDR3 sequence is 18 residues long. V shed 2 bases, J shed 2 bases, and the junction held 10 bases outside the gene matches. Written as DNA, the CDR3 is TGTGCCACCAGTGATTCCTCCACCGGGACAGGGTACACAGATACGCAGTATTTT. This gives the protein CATSDSSTGTGYTDTQYF.

This clonotype has at least ten counts. CDR3 amino acids: CSARSRSGRYEQYF. CDR3 sequence (DNA): TGCAGTGCTAGGTCCCGCTCAGGGAGATACGAGCAGTACTTC. This chain joins TRBV20-1 and TRBJ2-7; either TRBD1 or TRBD2 may fit D (5 bases each). Germline V gene sequence: CDR1 DFQATT, CDR2 SNEGSKA (reference sequence). This CDR3 has 14 amino acids. Between the trimmed V and J ends, which lost 3 bases and 4 bases, there was a span of 16 bases.

The chain employs TRBV4-2 and TRBJ2-7; possible D gene TRBD1, 5 bases. The CDR3 extends over 14 amino acids. The germline CDR1 and CDR2 sequences are LGHNA and YNFKEQ. Trimming stripped 1 base from V and 3 bases from J, with 10 bases between. Written as DNA, the CDR3 is TGTGCCAGCAGCCAAGGCACACAGGTCTACGAGCAGTACTTC. Amino acids: CASSQGTQVYEQYF.

The chain employs TRBV7-8 and TRBJ2-2; no reliable D call. CDR3 size: 15 residues. The germline gives CDR1 SGHVS, CDR2 FQNEAQ. Trimming stripped 3 bases from V and 4 bases from J, with 12 bases between. The DNA of the CDR3 is TGTGCCAGCAGCTTTAGGGATTGGGGCACCGGGGAGCTGTTTTTT. Translation gives CASSFRDWGTGELFF.

This clonotype was detected many times. This rearrangement joins TRBV20-1 to TRBJ1-5; D might be TRBD1 (6 bases). From germline, CDR1 is DFQATT and CDR2 SNEGSKA (reference sequence). CDR3 length: 13 amino acids. V lost 6 bases, J lost 5 bases, and 14 bases lay in between. The CDR3 bases are TGCAGTGCCCAAGGGACACAGGATCAGCCCCAGCATTTT. Translation gives CSAQGTQDQPQHF.

This chain joins TRBV27 and TRBJ2-1; 9 bases are a match to TRBD1. V trimming: 5 bases; J trimming: 6 bases; junction bases outside the gene matches: 14. Germline assignment: CDR1 MNHEY and CDR2 SMNVEV (reference sequence). The CDR3 totals 17 residues. The CDR3 spells CASSLFPGQGAANEQFF. DNA of the CDR3: TGTGCCAGCAGTCTCTTTCCGGGACAGGGAGCCGCCAATGAGCAGTTCTTC.

The CDR3 is CATSKALNEETQYF. The DNA for the CDR3 is TGTGCCACCAGCAAAGCCCTCAACGAGGAGACCCAGTACTTC. The chain is built from TRBV15 and TRBJ2-5; the D is unclear. The CDR3 has 14 amino acids. Germline values: CDR1 LNHNV, CDR2 YYDKDF (reference sequence). V lost 4 bases, J lost 5 bases, and 14 bases lay in between.

This clonotype has a count of ten or more. The chain couples TRBV29-1 to TRBJ1-2; D is ambiguous. Germline V lookup: CDR1 SQVTM, CDR2 ANQGSEA. Trimming left V 4 bases short and J 2 bases short, with 5 bases between. This CDR3 is built from 11 residues. CDR3 sequence reads: CSVAGNYGYTF. The CDR3 DNA reads as TGCAGCGTTGCCGGGAACTATGGCTACACCTTC. Variable domain in full (rest from reference TRBV29-1 and TRBJ1-2): SAVISQKPSRDICQRGTSLTIQCQVDSQVTMMFWYRQQPGQSLTLIATANQGSEATYESGFVIDKFPISRPNLTFSTLTVSNMSPEDSSIYLCSVAGNYGYTFGSGTRLTVV.

The chain uses TRBV9 and TRBJ2-3, with D hard to call. Germline V gene data show CDR1 as SGDLS and CDR2 as YYNGEE. V was cut by 3 bases and J by 6 bases, with 5 bases left in between. CDR3 length: 11 residues. In nucleotides, the CDR3 is TGTGCCAGCAGCGACCGTGATACGCAGTATTTT. Its protein product is CASSDRDTQYF.